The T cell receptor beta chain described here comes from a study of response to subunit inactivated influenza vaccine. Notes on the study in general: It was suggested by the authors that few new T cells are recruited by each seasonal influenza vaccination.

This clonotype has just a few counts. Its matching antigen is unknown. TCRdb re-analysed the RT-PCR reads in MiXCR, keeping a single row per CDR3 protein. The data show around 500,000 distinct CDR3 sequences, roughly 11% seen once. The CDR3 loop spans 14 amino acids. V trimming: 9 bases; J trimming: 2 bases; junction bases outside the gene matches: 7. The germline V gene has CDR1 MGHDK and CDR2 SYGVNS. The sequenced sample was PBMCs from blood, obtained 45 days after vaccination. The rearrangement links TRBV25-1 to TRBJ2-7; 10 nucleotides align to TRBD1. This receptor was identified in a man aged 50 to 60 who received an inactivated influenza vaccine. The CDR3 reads CASVGQGNPYEQYF. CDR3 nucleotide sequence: TGTGCCAGTGTGGGACAGGGGAATCCCTACGAGCAGTACTTC.